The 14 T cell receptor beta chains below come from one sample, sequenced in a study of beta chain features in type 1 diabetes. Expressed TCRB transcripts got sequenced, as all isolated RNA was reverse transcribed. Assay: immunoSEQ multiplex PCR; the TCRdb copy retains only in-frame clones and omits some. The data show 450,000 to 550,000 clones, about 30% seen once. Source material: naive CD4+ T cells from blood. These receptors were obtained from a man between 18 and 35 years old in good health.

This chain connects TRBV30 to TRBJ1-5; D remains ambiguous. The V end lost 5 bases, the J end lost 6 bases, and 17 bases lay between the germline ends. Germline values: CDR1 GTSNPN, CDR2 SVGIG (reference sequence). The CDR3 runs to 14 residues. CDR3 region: CAWDKIGLAQPQHF. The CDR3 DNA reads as TGTGCCTGGGACAAGATTGGCCTCGCTCAGCCCCAGCATTTT. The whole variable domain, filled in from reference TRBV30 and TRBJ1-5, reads SQTIHQWPATLVQPVGSPLSLECTVEGTSNPNLYWYRQAAGRGLQLLFYSVGIGQISSEVPQNLSASRPQDRQFILSSKKLLLSDSGFYLCAWDKIGLAQPQHFGDGTRLSIL.

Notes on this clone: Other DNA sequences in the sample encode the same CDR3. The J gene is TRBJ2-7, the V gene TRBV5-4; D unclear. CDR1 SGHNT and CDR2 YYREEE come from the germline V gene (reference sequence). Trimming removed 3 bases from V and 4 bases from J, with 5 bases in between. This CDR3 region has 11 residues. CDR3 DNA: TGTGCCAGCAGCTCTCCGTACGAGCAGTACTTC. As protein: CASSSPYEQYF.

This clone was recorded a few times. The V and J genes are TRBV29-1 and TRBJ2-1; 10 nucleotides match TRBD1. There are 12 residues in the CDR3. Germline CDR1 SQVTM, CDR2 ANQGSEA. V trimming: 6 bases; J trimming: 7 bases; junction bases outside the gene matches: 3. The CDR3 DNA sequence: TGCAGCGTGGGGGACAGGGGTAATGAGCAGTTCTTC. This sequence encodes CSVGDRGNEQFF.

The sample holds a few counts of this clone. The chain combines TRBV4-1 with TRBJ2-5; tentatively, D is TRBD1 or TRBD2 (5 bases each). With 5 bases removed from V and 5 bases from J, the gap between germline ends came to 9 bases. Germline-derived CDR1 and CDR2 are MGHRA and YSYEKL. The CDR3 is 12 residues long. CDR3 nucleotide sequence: TGCGCCAGCAGCGGGGGTTCGGAGACCCAGTACTTC. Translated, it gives CASSGGSETQYF.

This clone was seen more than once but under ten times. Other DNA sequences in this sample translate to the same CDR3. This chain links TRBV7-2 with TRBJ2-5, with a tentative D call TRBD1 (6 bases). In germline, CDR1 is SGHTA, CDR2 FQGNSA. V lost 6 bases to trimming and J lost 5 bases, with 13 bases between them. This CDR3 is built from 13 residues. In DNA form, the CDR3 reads TGTGCCAGCAGTCCACAGGGAAGGGAGACCCAGTACTTC. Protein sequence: CASSPQGRETQYF. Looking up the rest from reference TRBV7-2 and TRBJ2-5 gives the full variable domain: GAGVSQSPSNKVTEKGKDVELRCDPISGHTALYWYRQSLGQGLEFLIYFQGNSAPDKSGLPSDRFSAERTGGSVSTLTIQRTQQEDSAVYLCASSPQGRETQYFGPGTRLLVL.

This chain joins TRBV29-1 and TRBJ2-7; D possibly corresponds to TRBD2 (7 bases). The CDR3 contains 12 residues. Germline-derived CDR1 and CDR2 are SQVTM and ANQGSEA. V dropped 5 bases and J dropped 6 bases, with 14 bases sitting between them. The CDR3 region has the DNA TGCAGCGTTTACGGGGGGCGCCGCGAGCAGTACTTC. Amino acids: CSVYGGRREQYF.

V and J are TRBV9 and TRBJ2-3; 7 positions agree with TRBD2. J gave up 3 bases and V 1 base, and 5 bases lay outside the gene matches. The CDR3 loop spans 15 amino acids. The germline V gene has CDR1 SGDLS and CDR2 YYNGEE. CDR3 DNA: TGTGCCAGCAGCGTACGACATAGCGGGACAGATACGCAGTATTTT. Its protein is CASSVRHSGTDTQYF.

The CDR3 loop is CASSRILGAADTQYF. CDR3 coding DNA: TGTGCCAGCAGCCGAATCTTAGGGGCGGCAGATACGCAGTATTTT. This chain joins TRBV5-4 and TRBJ2-3, with a possible D match to TRBD1 (5 bases). Germline V gene lookup returns CDR1 SGHNT and CDR2 YYREEE (reference sequence). The CDR3 covers 15 residues. Trimming pared 4 bases from V and 4 bases from J, leaving 16 bases between.

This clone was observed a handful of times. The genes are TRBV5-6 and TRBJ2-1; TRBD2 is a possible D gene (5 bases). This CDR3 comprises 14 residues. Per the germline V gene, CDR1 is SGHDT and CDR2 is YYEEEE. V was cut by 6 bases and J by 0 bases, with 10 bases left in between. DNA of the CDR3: TGTGCCAGCAAGAGGGTTAGCTCCTACAATGAGCAGTTCTTC. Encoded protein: CASKRVSSYNEQFF. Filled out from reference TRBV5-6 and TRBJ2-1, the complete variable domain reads DAGVTQSPTHLIKTRGQQVTLRCSPKSGHDTVSWYQQALGQGPQFIFQYYEEEERQRGNFPDRFSGHQFPNYSSELNVNALLLGDSALYLCASKRVSSYNEQFFGPGTRLTVL.

The CDR3 DNA sequence: TGTGCCAGCAGCCTGGAGGCCAGCGGGAGGGCAGATACGCAGTATTTT. Its translation is CASSLEASGRADTQYF. The J gene is TRBJ2-3, the V gene TRBV5-4; 10 nucleotides agree with TRBD2. Germline V gene lookup returns CDR1 SGHNT and CDR2 YYREEE (reference sequence). The CDR3 totals 16 residues. Germline trimming cut 4 bases from V and 4 bases from J; bases unmatched to any gene: 9.

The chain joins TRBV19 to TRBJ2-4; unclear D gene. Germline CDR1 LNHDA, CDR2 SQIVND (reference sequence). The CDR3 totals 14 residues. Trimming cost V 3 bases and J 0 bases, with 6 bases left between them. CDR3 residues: CASSIELAKNIQYF. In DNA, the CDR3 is TGTGCCAGTAGTATTGAGCTAGCCAAAAACATTCAGTACTTC.

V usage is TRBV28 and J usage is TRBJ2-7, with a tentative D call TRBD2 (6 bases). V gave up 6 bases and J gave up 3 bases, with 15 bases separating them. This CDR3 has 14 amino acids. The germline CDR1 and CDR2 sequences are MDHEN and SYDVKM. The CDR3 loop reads CASRTATGVYEQYF. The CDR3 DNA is TGTGCCAGCAGAACTGCCACGGGGGTCTACGAGCAGTACTTC.

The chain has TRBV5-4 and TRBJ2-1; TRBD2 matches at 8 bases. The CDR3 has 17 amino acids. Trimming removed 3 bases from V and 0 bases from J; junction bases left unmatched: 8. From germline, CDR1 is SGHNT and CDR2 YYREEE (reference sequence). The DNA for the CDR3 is TGTGCCAGCAGCTCCCTGATAGCGGGGAGCTCCTACAATGAGCAGTTCTTC. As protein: CASSSLIAGSSYNEQFF.

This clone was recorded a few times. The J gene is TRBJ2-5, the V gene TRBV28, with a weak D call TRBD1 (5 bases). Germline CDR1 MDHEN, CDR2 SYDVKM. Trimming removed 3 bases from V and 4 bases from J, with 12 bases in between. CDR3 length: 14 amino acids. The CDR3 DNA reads TGTGCCAGCAGTTTCTGGCAGGGTGGAGAGACCCAGTACTTC. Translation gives CASSFWQGGETQYF.